This T cell receptor beta chain was sequenced in a study of T-cell memory formation after mild COVID-19. Regarding the study as a whole: The pre-infection memory compartment contained some responding clones, suggesting cross-reactive memory joined.

TCRdb re-derived calls from the 5' RACE reads in MiXCR, one entry per CDR3 protein. The sample includes under 350,000 distinct CDR3 sequences, around 15% of them seen just once. This clonotype turned up a few times. Antigen specificity is unknown. Germline CDR1 LGHDT, CDR2 YNNKEL (reference sequence). The CDR3 runs to 13 residues. V lost 1 base and J lost 7, with 11 bases in between. The gene calls are TRBV3-1 and TRBJ2-7; D may be TRBD1 (6 bases). Sequencing was performed on PBMCs or a T cell subset sorted from them (not recorded which). This clonotype was obtained from a man aged 18 to 29 who had mild COVID-19 (a few samples of this study predate the infection). Cell type and time point are not known. The CDR3 DNA follows: TGTGCCAGCAGCCAAGTGGGGGCGGAGGAGCAGTACTTC. Residues: CASSQVGAEEQYF.